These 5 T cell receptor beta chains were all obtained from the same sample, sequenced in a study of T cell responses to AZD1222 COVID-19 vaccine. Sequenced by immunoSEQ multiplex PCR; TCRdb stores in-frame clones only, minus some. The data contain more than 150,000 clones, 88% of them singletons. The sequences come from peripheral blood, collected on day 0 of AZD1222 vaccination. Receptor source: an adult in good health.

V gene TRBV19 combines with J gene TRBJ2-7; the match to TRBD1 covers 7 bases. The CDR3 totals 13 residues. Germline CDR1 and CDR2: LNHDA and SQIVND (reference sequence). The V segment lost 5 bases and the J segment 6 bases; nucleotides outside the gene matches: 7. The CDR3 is CASSAKTGVEQYF. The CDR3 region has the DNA TGTGCCAGTAGTGCCAAAACAGGGGTCGAGCAGTACTTC.

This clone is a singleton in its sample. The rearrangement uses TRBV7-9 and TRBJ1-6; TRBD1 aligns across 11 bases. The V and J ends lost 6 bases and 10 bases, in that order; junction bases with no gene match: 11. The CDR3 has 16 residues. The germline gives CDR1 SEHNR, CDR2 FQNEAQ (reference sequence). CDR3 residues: CASRPGTGGSGSPLHF. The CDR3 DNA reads TGTGCCAGCAGGCCCGGGACAGGGGGAAGCGGGTCACCCCTCCACTTT.

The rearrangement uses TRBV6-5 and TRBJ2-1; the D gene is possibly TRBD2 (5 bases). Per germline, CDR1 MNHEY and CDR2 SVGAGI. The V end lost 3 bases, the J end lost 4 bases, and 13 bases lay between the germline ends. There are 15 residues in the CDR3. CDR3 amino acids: CASSYGRTGYNEQFF. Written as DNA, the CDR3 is TGTGCCAGCAGTTATGGGAGAACGGGATACAATGAGCAGTTCTTC.

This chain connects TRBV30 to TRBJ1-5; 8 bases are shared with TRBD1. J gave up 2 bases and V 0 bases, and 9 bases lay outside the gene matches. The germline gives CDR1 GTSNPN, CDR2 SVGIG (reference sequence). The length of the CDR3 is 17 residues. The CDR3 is CAWSVLRVTGGNQPQHF. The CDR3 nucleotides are TGTGCCTGGAGTGTACTTAGGGTGACAGGGGGCAATCAGCCCCAGCATTTT.

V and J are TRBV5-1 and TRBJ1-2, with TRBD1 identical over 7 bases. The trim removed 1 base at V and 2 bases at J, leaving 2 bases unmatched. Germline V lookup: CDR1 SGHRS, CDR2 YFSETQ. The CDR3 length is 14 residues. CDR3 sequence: CASSLQGDNYGYTF. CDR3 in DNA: TGCGCCAGCAGCTTGCAGGGGGACAACTATGGCTACACCTTC. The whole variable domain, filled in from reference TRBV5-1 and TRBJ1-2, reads KAGVTQTPRYLIKTRGQQVTLSCSPISGHRSVSWYQQTPGQGLQFLFEYFSETQRNKGNFPGRFSGRQFSNSRSEMNVSTLELGDSALYLCASSLQGDNYGYTFGSGTRLTVV.